This T cell receptor beta chain originates from a study of T cells in Graves' hyperthyroidism and ophthalmopathy. Regarding the study as a whole: With a median lead of roughly 6.2 months before onset, the model predicted ophthalmopathy.

TCR beta CDR3 regions were amplified from RNA. A first-round RT-PCR of the TCR CDR3 used the HTBI primer set. MiXCR was run by TCRdb on the multiplex PCR reads, yielding one entry per CDR3 protein. The sample yields more than 550,000 distinct CDR3 sequences, around a sixth seen once. In this sample, this clonotype turned up a few times. The target antigen is unknown. With a duration under 2 months, the hyperthyroidism was newly diagnosed in patients aged 18 to 65. Trimming cost V 6 bases and J 0 bases, with 11 bases left between them. Germline-derived CDR1 and CDR2 are MNHNS and SASEGT. The CDR3 runs 15 residues.

The sequencing sample was made of blood. The chain is built from TRBV6-1 and TRBJ1-4; no definite D call. The receptor was isolated from a man aged 50 or older with Graves' hyperthyroidism. This CDR3 reads CASSGGLSTNEKLFF. CDR3 sequence (DNA): TGTGCCAGCAGCGGAGGGCTTTCAACTAATGAAAAACTGTTTTTT.